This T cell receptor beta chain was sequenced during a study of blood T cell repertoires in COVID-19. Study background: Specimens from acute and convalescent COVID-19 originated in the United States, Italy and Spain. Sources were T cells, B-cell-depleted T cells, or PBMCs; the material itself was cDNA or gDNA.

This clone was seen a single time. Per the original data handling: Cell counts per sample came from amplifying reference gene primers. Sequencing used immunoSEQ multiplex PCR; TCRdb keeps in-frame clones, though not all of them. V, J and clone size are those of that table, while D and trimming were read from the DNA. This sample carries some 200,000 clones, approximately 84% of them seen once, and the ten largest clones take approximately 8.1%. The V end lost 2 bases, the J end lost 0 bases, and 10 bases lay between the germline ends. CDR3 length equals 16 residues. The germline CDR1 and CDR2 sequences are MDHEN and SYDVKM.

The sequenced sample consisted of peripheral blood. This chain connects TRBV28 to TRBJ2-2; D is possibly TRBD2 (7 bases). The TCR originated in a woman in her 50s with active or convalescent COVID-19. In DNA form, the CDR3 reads TGTGCCAGCAGTTTACTAGGGGGGGCGAACACCGGGGAGCTGTTTTTT. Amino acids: CASSLLGGANTGELFF.